The 5 T cell receptor beta chains below all came from one sample that was sequenced in a study of OX40 agonist ivuxolimab in advanced cancers. The data were produced by immunoSEQ multiplex PCR, yet TCRdb's version contains in-frame clones alone and is incomplete. The table records fewer than 140,000 clones, over 75% of them present only once. Sequences were derived from CD4+ or CD8+ T cells sorted from blood, sampled in a trial of the OX40 agonist ivuxolimab. All receptors come from an adult with an advanced solid tumor such as melanoma, head and neck, liver or kidney cancer.

This clone occurred a few times. The rearrangement joins TRBV5-1 to TRBJ1-1, with D hard to call. V shed 4 bases and J shed 4 bases, with 14 bases lying between them. This CDR3 has 14 amino acids. Germline V gene lookup returns CDR1 SGHRS and CDR2 YFSETQ. This chain's CDR3 is CASSRLGRGTEAFF. The CDR3 DNA reads as TGCGCCAGCAGCCGCCTGGGTCGGGGCACTGAAGCTTTCTTT.

This chain connects TRBV4-3 to TRBJ1-6, with 7 bases that match TRBD1. The CDR3 sequence is 14 residues long. V lost 4 bases and J lost 10; bases outside the gene matches: 7. The V gene's germline CDR1 is LGHNA and CDR2 YSLEER. CDR3: CASSLQGIGSPLHF. CDR3 nucleotide sequence: TGCGCCAGCAGCCTACAGGGGATAGGGTCACCCCTCCACTTT.

The V call is TRBV2, the J call TRBJ2-7; D unresolved. V lost 4 bases, J lost 7 bases, and 11 bases lay in between. This CDR3 has 12 amino acids. Germline-derived CDR1 and CDR2 are SNHLY and FYNNEI. The CDR3 nucleotides are TGTGCCAGCAGTGTGGAGAACGATGAGCAGTACTTC. This codes for CASSVENDEQYF.

The rearrangement uses TRBV27 and TRBJ2-1; 8 positions match TRBD1. The CDR3 contains 19 residues. The J segment lost 1 base and the V segment lost 2 bases, leaving 13 bases of the junction unmatched. From germline, CDR1 is MNHEY and CDR2 SMNVEV (reference sequence). The CDR3 is CASSLSGTGPRLSYNEQFF. CDR3 nucleotides: TGTGCCAGCAGTTTAAGTGGGACAGGCCCCCGACTTTCCTACAATGAGCAGTTCTTC.

This chain connects TRBV6-5 to TRBJ2-1; possibly TRBD2 for D (6 bases). V was clipped by 2 bases and J by 7 bases, with 15 bases between them. CDR3 size: 15 residues. From germline, CDR1 is MNHEY and CDR2 SVGAGI. The DNA for the CDR3 is TGTGCCAGCAGTTACGACGGACCCGGGGGTAATGAGCAGTTCTTC. This encodes CASSYDGPGGNEQFF.